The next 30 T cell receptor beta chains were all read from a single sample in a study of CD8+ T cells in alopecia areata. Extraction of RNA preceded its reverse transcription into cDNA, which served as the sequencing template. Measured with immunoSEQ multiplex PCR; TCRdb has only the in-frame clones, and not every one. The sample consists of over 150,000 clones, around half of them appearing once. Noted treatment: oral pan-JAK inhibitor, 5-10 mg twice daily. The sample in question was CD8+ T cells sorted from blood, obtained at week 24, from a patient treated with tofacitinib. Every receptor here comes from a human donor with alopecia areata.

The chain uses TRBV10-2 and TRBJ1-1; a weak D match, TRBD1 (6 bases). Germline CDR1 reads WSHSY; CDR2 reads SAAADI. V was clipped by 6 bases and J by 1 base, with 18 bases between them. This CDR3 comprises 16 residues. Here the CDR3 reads CASSGTVNRANTEAFF. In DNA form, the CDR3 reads TGCGCCAGCAGCGGGACCGTGAACAGGGCGAACACTGAAGCTTTCTTT.

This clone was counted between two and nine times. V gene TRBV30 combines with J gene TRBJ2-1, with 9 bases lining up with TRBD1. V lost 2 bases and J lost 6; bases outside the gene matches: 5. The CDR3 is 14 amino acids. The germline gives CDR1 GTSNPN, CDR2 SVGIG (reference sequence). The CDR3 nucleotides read TGTGCCTGGAGTACCGGGACAGGGATCAATGAGCAGTTCTTC. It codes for CAWSTGTGINEQFF.

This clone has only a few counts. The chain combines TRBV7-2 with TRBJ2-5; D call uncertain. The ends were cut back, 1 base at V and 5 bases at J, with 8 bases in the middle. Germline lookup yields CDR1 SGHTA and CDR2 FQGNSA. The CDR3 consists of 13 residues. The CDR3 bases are TGTGCCAGCAGCTTAGGTGGCCGGGAGACCCAGTACTTC. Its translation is CASSLGGRETQYF.

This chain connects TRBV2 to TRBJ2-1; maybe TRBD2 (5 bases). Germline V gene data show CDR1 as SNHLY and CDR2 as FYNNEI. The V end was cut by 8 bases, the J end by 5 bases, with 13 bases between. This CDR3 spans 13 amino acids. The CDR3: CASSASLDNEQFF. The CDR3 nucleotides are TGTGCCAGCTCGGCTAGCTTAGACAATGAGCAGTTCTTC.

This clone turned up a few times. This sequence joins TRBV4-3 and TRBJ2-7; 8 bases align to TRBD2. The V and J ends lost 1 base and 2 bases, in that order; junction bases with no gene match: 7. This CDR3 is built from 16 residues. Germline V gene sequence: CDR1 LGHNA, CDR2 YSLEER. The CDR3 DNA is TGCGCCAGCAGCCAAGGCGGGGCTAGCGGGCCCTACGAGCAGTACTTC. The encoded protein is CASSQGGASGPYEQYF.

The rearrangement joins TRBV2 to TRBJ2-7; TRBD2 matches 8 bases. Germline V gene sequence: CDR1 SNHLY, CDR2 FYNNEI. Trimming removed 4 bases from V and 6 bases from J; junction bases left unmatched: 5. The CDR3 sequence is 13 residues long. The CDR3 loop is CASSAGGAVEQYF. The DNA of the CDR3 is TGTGCCAGCAGTGCCGGGGGGGCTGTCGAGCAGTACTTC.

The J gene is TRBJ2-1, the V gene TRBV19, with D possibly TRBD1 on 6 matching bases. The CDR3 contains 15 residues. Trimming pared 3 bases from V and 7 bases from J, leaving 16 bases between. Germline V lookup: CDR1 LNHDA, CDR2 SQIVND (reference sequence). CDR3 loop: CASSMVGALRNEQFF. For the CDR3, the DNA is TGTGCCAGTAGTATGGTGGGGGCCCTCCGAAATGAGCAGTTCTTC.

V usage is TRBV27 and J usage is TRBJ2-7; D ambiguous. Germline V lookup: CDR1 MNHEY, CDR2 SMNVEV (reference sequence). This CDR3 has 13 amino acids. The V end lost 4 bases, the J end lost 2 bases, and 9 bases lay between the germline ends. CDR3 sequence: CASSSSWPYEQYF. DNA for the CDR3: TGTGCCAGCAGTTCCAGTTGGCCCTACGAGCAGTACTTC.

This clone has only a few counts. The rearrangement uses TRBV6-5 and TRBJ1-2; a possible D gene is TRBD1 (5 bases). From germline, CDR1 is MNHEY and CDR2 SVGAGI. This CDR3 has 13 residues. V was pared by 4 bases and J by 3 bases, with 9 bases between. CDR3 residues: CASSSGADYGYTF. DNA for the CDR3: TGTGCCAGCAGTTCCGGGGCCGACTATGGCTACACCTTC.

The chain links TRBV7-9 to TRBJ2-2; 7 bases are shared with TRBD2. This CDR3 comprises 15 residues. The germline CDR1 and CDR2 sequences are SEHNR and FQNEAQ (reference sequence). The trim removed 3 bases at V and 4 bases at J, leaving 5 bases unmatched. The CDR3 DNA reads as TGTGCCAGCAGCTTCACTGGCGGGGGCACCGGGGAGCTGTTTTTT. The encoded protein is CASSFTGGGTGELFF.

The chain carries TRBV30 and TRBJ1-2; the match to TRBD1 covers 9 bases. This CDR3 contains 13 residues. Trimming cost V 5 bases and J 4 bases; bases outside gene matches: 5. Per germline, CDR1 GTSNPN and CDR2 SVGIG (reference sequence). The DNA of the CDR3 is TGTGCCTGGCTGGACAGGGGCGGCTATGGCTACACCTTC. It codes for CAWLDRGGYGYTF.

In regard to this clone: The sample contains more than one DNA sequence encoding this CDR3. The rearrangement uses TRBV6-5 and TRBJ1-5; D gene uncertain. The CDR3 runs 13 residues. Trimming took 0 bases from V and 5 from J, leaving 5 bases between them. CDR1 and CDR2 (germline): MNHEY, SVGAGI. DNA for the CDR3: TGTGCCAGCAGTTACTCCCCCGATCAGCCCCAGCATTTT. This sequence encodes CASSYSPDQPQHF.

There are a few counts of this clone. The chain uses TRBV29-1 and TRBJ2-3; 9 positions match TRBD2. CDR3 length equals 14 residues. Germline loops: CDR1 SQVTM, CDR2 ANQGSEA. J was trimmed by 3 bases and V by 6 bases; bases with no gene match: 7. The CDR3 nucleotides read TGCAGCGTCGGGAGCGGGGGGAGTACAGATACGCAGTATTTT. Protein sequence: CSVGSGGSTDTQYF.

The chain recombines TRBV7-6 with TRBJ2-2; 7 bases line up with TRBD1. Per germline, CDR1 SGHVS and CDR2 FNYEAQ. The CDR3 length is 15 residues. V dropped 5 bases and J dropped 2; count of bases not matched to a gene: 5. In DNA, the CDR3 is TGTGCCAGCAGCGCCGGGACAGATAACACCGGGGAGCTGTTTTTT. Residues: CASSAGTDNTGELFF.

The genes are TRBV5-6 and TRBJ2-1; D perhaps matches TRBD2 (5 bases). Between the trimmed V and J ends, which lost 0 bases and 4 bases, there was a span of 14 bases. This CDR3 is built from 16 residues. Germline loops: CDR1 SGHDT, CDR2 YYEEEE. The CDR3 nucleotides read TGTGCCAGCAGCTTGGCGGCTAGCATGAGGTACAATGAGCAGTTCTTC. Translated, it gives CASSLAASMRYNEQFF.

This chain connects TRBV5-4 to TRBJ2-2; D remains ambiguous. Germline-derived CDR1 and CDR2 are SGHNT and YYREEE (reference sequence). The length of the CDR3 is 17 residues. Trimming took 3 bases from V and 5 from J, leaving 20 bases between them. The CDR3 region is CASSSTDGQAYTGELFF. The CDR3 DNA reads TGTGCCAGCAGCTCGACGGATGGGCAGGCTTATACCGGGGAGCTGTTTTTT.

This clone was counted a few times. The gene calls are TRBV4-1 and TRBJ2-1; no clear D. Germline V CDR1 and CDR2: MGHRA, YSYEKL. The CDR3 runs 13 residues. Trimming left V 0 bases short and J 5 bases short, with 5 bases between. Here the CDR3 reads CASSQDLHNEQFF. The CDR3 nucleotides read TGCGCCAGCAGCCAAGACCTGCACAATGAGCAGTTCTTC.

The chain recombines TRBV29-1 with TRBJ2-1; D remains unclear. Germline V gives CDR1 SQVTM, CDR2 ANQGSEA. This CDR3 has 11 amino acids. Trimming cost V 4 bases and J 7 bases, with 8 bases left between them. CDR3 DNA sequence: TGCAGCGTTGGTGAAGGGAATGAGCAGTTCTTC. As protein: CSVGEGNEQFF.

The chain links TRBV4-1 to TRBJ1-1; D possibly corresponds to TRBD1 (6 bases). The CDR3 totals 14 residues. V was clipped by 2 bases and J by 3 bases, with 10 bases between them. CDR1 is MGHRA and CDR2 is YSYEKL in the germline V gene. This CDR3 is CASSQLSGDTEAFF. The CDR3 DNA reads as TGCGCCAGCAGCCAATTATCAGGGGACACTGAAGCTTTCTTT.

The CDR3 DNA reads TGTGCCAGCACCCCGGGACAGCTCTGGGAGCAGTACTTC. It encodes CASTPGQLWEQYF. The chain couples TRBV2 to TRBJ2-7; TRBD1 aligns across 7 bases. Losses at the gene ends were 7 bases for V and 7 bases for J; bases not matched to a gene: 10. This CDR3 contains 13 residues. Per germline, CDR1 SNHLY and CDR2 FYNNEI.

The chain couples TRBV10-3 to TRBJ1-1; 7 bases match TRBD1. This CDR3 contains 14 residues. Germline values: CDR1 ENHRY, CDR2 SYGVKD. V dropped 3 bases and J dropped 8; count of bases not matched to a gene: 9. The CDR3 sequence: CAISDPGQTFEAFF. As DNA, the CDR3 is TGTGCCATCAGTGACCCGGGACAGACATTCGAAGCTTTCTTT.

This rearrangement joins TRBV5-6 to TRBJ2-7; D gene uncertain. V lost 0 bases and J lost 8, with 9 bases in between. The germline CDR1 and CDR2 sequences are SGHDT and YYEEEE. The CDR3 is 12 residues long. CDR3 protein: CASSLVGDQQYF. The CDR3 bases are TGTGCCAGCAGCTTGGTTGGAGACCAGCAGTACTTC.

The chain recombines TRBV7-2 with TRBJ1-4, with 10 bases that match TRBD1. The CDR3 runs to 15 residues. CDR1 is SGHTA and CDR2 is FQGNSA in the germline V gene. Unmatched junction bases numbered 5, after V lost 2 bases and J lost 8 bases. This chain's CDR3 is CASSLRRTGGEKLFF. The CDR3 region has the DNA TGTGCCAGCAGCTTAAGGAGGACAGGGGGGGAAAAACTGTTTTTT.

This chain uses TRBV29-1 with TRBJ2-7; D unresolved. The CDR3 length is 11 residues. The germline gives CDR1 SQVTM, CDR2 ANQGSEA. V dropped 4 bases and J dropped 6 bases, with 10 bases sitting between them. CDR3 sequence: CSVVFLGEQYF. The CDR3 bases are TGCAGCGTTGTGTTTCTCGGCGAGCAGTACTTC.

The CDR3 sequence: CASSYGQGVNEQYF. The CDR3 region has the DNA TGTGCCAGCAGCTACGGACAGGGAGTGAACGAGCAGTACTTC. The rearrangement uses TRBV7-6 and TRBJ2-7; 8 bases are shared with TRBD1. V trimming: 4 bases; J trimming: 5 bases; junction bases outside the gene matches: 7. This CDR3 is built from 14 residues. CDR1 SGHVS and CDR2 FNYEAQ come from the germline V gene. The entire variable domain, with the rest obtained from reference TRBV7-6 and TRBJ2-7, is as follows: GAGVSQSPRYKVTKRGQDVALRCDPISGHVSLYWYRQALGQGPEFLTYFNYEAQQDKSGLPNDRFSAERPEGSISTLTIQRTEQRDSAMYRCASSYGQGVNEQYFGPGTRLTVT.

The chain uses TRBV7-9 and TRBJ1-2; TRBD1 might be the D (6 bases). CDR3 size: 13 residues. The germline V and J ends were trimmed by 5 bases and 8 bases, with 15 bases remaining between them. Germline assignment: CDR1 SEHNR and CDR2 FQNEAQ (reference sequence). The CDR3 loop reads CASSLSQGHGYTF. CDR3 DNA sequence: TGTGCCAGCAGCCTCAGTCAGGGACACGGCTACACCTTC.

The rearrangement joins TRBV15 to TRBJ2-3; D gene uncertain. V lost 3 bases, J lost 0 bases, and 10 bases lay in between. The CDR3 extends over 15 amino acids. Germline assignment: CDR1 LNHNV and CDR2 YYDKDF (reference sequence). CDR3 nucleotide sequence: TGTGCCACCAGCAGTGGGTCTTCTAGCACAGATACGCAGTATTTT. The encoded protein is CATSSGSSSTDTQYF. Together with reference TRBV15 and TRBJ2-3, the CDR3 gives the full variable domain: DAMVIQNPRYQVTQFGKPVTLSCSQTLNHNVMYWYQQKSSQAPKLLFHYYDKDFNNEADTPDNFQSRRPNTSFCFLDIRSPGLGDTAMYLCATSSGSSSTDTQYFGPGTRLTVL.

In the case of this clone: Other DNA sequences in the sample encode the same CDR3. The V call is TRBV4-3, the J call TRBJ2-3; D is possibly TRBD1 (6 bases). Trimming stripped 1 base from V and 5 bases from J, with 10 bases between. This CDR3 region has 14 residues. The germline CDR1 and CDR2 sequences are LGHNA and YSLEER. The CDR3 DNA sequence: TGCGCCAGCAGCCAAGGAGGGGGAGAAGATACGCAGTATTTT. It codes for CASSQGGGEDTQYF.

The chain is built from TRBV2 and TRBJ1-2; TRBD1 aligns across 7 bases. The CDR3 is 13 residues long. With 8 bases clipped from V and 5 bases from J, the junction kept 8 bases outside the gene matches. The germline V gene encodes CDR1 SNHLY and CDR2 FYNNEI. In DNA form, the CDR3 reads TGTGCCAGCTTCACAGGGGAAGGTTATGGCTACACCTTC. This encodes CASFTGEGYGYTF.

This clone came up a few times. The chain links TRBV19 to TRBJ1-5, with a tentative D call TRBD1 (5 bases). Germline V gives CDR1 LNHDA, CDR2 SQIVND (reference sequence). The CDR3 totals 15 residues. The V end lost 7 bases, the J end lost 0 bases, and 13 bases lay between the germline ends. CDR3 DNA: TGTGCCAGTACCGCGACAGAGACTAGCAATCAGCCCCAGCATTTT. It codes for CASTATETSNQPQHF. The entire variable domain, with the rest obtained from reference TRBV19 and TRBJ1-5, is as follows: DGGITQSPKYLFRKEGQNVTLSCEQNLNHDAMYWYRQDPGQGLRLIYYSQIVNDFQKGDIAEGYSVSREKKESFPLTVTSAQKNPTAFYLCASTATETSNQPQHFGDGTRLSIL.